Presented here are 14 T cell receptor beta chains from one specimen sequenced in a study of T cells after posttransplantation cyclophosphamide. The repertoire was sequenced with immunoSEQ multiplex PCR; TCRdb's copy has only in-frame clones and lacks some. The sample comprises about 43,000 clones, about 90% of which are singletons, and 2% to 2.5% rests with the top ten. Treatment was busulfan-fludarabine conditioning, a marrow graft, and cyclophosphamide on days +3 and +4. The sequences come from PBMCs, collected 55 to 70 days after allogeneic stem cell transplant with posttransplant cyclophosphamide. These receptors were collected from a male patient aged 55 to 69 who received an allogeneic stem cell transplant from a related donor and was CMV-positive. The graft donor may have given rise to some T cells.

The rearrangement uses TRBV6-5 and TRBJ2-3, with D possibly matching TRBD1 (6 bases). The CDR3 runs to 14 residues. The germline V gene encodes CDR1 MNHEY and CDR2 SVGAGI. V was clipped by 2 bases and J by 5 bases, with 11 bases between them. CDR3 DNA sequence: TGTGCCAGCAGTTACCTGGGGGCGCAAGATACGCAGTATTTT. It encodes CASSYLGAQDTQYF.

V gene TRBV29-1 combines with J gene TRBJ2-7, with TRBD2 as a possible D gene (5 bases). Germline V CDR1 and CDR2: SQVTM, ANQGSEA. V gave up 4 bases and J gave up 6 bases, with 13 bases separating them. The CDR3 contains 12 residues. CDR3 residues: CSVAYGGGEQYF. CDR3 nucleotides: TGCAGCGTTGCTTACGGCGGAGGCGAGCAGTACTTC.

The rearrangement joins TRBV15 to TRBJ2-5; no clear D. Germline-derived CDR1 and CDR2 are LNHNV and YYDKDF (reference sequence). There are 13 residues in the CDR3. V was clipped by 11 bases and J by 1 base, with 14 bases between them. In nucleotides, the CDR3 is TGTGCCTCCGCGCCCGGAGCCCAAGAGACCCAGTACTTC. Protein product: CASAPGAQETQYF.

The CDR3 sequence: CASGPDAGQKIPNQPQHF. CDR3 DNA: TGTGCTAGTGGTCCCGATGCGGGACAGAAGATTCCCAATCAGCCCCAGCATTTT. This chain connects TRBV12-5 to TRBJ1-5; 7 positions match TRBD1. In germline, CDR1 is LGHNT, CDR2 FRNRAP. This CDR3 has 18 residues. Losses at the gene ends were 5 bases for V and 3 bases for J; bases not matched to a gene: 16.

The chain couples TRBV11-3 to TRBJ1-1; D is ambiguous. CDR1 is SGHNT and CDR2 is YENEEA in the germline V gene. V was shortened by 2 bases and J by 4 bases, with 11 bases between the two germline ends. This CDR3 region has 14 residues. The CDR3 loop reads CASSLNQISTEAFF. CDR3 bases: TGTGCCAGCAGCTTAAATCAGATTTCCACTGAAGCTTTCTTT. Combining the CDR3 with reference TRBV11-3 and TRBJ1-1 gives the whole variable domain EAGVVQSPRYKIIEKKQPVAFWCNPISGHNTLYWYLQNLGQGPELLIRYENEEAVDDSQLPKDRFSAERLKGVDSTLKIQPAELGDSAVYLCASSLNQISTEAFFGQGTRLTVV.

The chain couples TRBV6-1 to TRBJ2-3, with 8 nucleotides matching TRBD1. This CDR3 region has 12 residues. Germline trimming cut 11 bases from V and 2 bases from J; bases unmatched to any gene: 3. Germline CDR1 MNHNS, CDR2 SASEGT. The CDR3 DNA reads TGTGCCGGGACAGGTGACACAGATACGCAGTATTTT. Protein product: CAGTGDTDTQYF.

This chain joins TRBV6-1 and TRBJ1-1; TRBD1 is a possible D gene (6 bases). This CDR3 spans 12 amino acids. V was trimmed by 9 bases and J by 10 bases, leaving 18 bases between them. Germline-derived CDR1 and CDR2 are MNHNS and SASEGT. CDR3 sequence reads: CASSGEKVRAFF. DNA of the CDR3: TGTGCCAGTTCAGGGGAGAAGGTCAGAGCTTTCTTT.

This chain uses TRBV30 with TRBJ2-2, with TRBD1 matching over 8 bases. CDR3 length equals 16 residues. Germline loops: CDR1 GTSNPN, CDR2 SVGIG (reference sequence). V lost 1 base and J lost 4; bases outside the gene matches: 8. Written as DNA, the CDR3 is TGTGCCTGGAGTGGATTAGACAGGGGAGCCACCGGGGAGCTGTTTTTT. Its protein is CAWSGLDRGATGELFF.

The chain links TRBV19 to TRBJ1-4; TRBD1 is a possible D gene (5 bases). Germline CDR1 and CDR2: LNHDA and SQIVND (reference sequence). This CDR3 contains 16 residues. Trimming removed 5 bases from V and 7 bases from J, with 20 bases in between. For the CDR3, the DNA is TGTGCCAGTAGTCCTCTCCAAGGCCACGGGGGTGAAAAACTGTTTTTT. It codes for CASSPLQGHGGEKLFF.

This chain joins TRBV7-9 and TRBJ2-7, with D possibly TRBD2 on 5 matching bases. Trimming pared 5 bases from V and 3 bases from J, leaving 20 bases between. CDR1 is SEHNR and CDR2 is FQNEAQ in the germline V gene (reference sequence). CDR3 length equals 16 residues. The CDR3 here is CASSQKLGGSFYEQYF. The CDR3, as DNA: TGTGCCAGCAGCCAAAAATTAGGAGGCAGCTTCTACGAGCAGTACTTC.

V usage is TRBV10-2 and J usage is TRBJ2-2, with D perhaps TRBD1 (5 bases). The CDR3 length is 16 residues. Trimming shortened V by 10 bases and J by 7 bases, and 25 bases separated the two germline ends. Germline values: CDR1 WSHSY, CDR2 SAAADI. CDR3 bases: TGCGCCACCCCTCGGATAAAGGGGAATATCAACGGGGAGCTGTTTTTT. Amino acid sequence: CATPRIKGNINGELFF.

The V gene is TRBV18, the J gene TRBJ2-3; 9 nucleotides align to TRBD1. The J segment lost 7 bases and the V segment lost 2 bases, leaving 4 bases of the junction unmatched. Germline CDR1 KGHSH, CDR2 LQKENI. CDR3 size: 14 residues. CDR3 in amino acids: CASSPLQGAYTQYF. The CDR3 DNA sequence: TGTGCCAGCTCACCATTACAGGGGGCATATACGCAGTATTTT.

The rearrangement joins TRBV14 to TRBJ1-2, with 9 bases matching TRBD1. CDR1 and CDR2 (germline): SGHDN, FVKESK. This CDR3 contains 16 residues. After removal of 1 base from V and 5 bases from J, the junction contained 8 bases not matched to a gene. The CDR3 nucleotides are TGTGCCAGCAGCCAAGCTGTTGGGACAGGGACGTATGGCTACACCTTC. It encodes CASSQAVGTGTYGYTF.

V is TRBV6-5 and J is TRBJ2-3; D unresolved. Germline CDR1 reads MNHEY; CDR2 reads SVGAGI. CDR3 length equals 15 residues. V was clipped by 9 bases and J by 7 bases, with 23 bases between them. The chain's CDR3 is CASHKSRDGPNTQYF. As DNA, the CDR3 is TGTGCCAGTCATAAGTCCCGTGATGGTCCTAATACGCAGTATTTT.